This is a list of T cell receptor beta chains from one sample in a study of OX40 agonist ivuxolimab in advanced cancers. Repertoires were generated with immunoSEQ multiplex PCR, while TCRdb's copy carries only in-frame clones and drops some. The data contain 55,000 to 70,000 clones, 75% to 90% of them singletons. The sequencing here drew on CD4+ or CD8+ T cells sorted from blood, taken in a trial of the OX40 agonist ivuxolimab. The receptors originated from an adult with an advanced solid tumor such as melanoma, head and neck, liver or kidney cancer. CDR3s include the opening cysteine and the closing phenylalanine or tryptophan. Fields, in order: J gene, V gene, CDR3 protein.

TRBJ2-5 TRBV27 CASSSWGTGGWTQYF
TRBJ2-5 TRBV5-1 CASSLGDIQETQYF
- TRBV29-1 CSVVERVYEQYF
TRBJ2-7 TRBV2 CASSTSYEQYF
TRBJ1-2 TRBV14 CASSPPGRIYGYTF
TRBJ2-3 TRBV28 CASSYGRRSTDTQYF
TRBJ2-5 TRBV5-1 CASSPHWREVKTQYF
TRBJ2-7 TRBV30 CAWRGFSYEQYF
TRBJ2-2 TRBV15 CATSRGGTGQTTGELFF
TRBJ1-4 TRBV2 CASSGTENEKLFF
TRBJ1-1 TRBV5-1 CASSLNRDFTEAFF